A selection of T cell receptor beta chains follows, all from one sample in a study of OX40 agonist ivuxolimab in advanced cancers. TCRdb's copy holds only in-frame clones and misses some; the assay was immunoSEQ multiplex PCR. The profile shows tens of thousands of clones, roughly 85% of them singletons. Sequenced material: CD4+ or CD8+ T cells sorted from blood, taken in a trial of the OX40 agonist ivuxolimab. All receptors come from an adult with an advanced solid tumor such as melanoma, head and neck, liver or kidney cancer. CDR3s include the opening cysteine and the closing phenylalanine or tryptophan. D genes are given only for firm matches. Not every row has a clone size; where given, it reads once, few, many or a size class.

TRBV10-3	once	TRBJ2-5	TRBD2	TGTGCCATCAGCGCCGGGACTAGCGGGAAAGAGGCCCAGTACTTC	CAISAGTSGKEAQYF
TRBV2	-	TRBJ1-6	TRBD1	TGTGCCAGCAGTGGGACAGGCGTTAATTCACCCCTCCACTTT	CASSGTGVNSPLHF
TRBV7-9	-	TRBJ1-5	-	TGTGCCAGCAGCTCGCAACTGAGCAATCAGCCCCAGCATTTT	CASSSQLSNQPQHF
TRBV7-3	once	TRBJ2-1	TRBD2	TGTGCCAGCAGCTTAAGTCCTAGCGGGGCCAATGAGCAGTTCTTC	CASSLSPSGANEQFF
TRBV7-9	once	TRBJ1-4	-	TGTGCCAGCAGTCCAGGGTCCGATGAAAAACTGTTTTTT	CASSPGSDEKLFF
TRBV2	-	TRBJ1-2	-	TGTGCCAGCACATATACTAAGAAGGGGTTTGGCTACACCTTC	CASTYTKKGFGYTF
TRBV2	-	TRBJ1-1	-	TGTGCCAGCAGTGAAGACGTTGGGGGTCGAACTGAAGCTTTCTTT	CASSEDVGGRTEAFF
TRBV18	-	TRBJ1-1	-	TGTGCCAGCTCACCCCCGGGACGGTTGAACACTGAAGCTTTCTTT	CASSPPGRLNTEAFF
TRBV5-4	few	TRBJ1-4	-	TGTGCCAGCAGCTTGGGGGGAGCTAATGAAAAACTGTTTTTT	CASSLGGANEKLFF
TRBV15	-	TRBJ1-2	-	TGTGCCACCAGCACCGGACTCGGGGATACCTATGGCTACACCTTC	CATSTGLGDTYGYTF
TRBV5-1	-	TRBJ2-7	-	TGCGCCAGCAGCTTGGGTCAAGCCTTCTACGAGCAGTACTTC	CASSLGQAFYEQYF
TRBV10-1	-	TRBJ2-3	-	TGCGCCAGCAGTGGGGGCGGACTGAATACGCAGTATTTT	CASSGGGLNTQYF
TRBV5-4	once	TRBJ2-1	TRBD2	TGTGCCAGCAGCGCCCTAGCGGGAGGGTGGAATGAACAGTTCTTC	CASSALAGGWNEQFF
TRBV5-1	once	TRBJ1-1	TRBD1	TGCGCCAGCAGCTGGACAGGGGAGGGGAGCACTGAAGCTTTCTTT	CASSWTGEGSTEAFF